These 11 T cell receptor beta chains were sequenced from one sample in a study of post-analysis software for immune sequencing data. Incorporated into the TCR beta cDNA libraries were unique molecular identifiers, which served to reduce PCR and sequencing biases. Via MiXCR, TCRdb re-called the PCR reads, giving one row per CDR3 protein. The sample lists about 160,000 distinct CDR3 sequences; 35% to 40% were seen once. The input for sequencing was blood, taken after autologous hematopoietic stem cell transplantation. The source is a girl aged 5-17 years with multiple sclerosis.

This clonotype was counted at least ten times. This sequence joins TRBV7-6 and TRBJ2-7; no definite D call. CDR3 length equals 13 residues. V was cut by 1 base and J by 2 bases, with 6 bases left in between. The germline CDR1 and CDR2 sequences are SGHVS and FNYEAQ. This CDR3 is CASSLVPTYEQYF. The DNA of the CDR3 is TGTGCCAGCAGCTTAGTTCCCACCTACGAGCAGTACTTC.

The CDR3 here is CATSDLAAGYNEQFF. For the CDR3, the DNA is TGTGCCACCAGTGATTTGGCGGCGGGCTACAATGAGCAGTTCTTC. The rearrangement links TRBV24-1 to TRBJ2-1, with a possible D match to TRBD2 (5 bases). CDR1 and CDR2 (germline): KGHDR, SFDVKD. The V end was cut by 0 bases, the J end by 3 bases, with 8 bases between. The CDR3 covers 15 residues.

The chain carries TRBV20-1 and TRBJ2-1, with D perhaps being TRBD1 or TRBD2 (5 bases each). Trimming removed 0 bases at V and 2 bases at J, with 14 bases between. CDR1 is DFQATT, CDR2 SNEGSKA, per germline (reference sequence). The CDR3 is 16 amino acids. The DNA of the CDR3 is TGCAGTGCTAGAGATCACACGGGACCGACCTACAATGAGCAGTTCTTC. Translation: CSARDHTGPTYNEQFF.

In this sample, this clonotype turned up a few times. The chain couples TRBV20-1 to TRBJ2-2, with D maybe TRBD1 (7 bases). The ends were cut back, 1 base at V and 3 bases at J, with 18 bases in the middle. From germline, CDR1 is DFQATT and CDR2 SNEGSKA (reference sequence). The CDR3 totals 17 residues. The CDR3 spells CSARGRVSGGHTGELFF. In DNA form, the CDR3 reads TGCAGTGCTAGAGGTCGCGTGTCAGGGGGGCACACCGGGGAGCTGTTTTTT.

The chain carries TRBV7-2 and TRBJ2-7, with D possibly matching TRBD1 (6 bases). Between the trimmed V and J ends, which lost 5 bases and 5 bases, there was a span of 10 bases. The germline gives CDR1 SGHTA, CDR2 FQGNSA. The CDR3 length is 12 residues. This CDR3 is CASSGAGDEQYF. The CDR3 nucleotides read TGTGCCAGCAGCGGGGCAGGGGACGAGCAGTACTTC.

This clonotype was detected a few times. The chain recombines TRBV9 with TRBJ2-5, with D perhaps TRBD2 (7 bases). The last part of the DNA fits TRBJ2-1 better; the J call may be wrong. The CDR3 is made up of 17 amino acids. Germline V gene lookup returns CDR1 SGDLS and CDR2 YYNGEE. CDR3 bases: TGTGCCAGCAGCTCCCGTGGGGGGGGGCTACTACAAGAGACCCAGTTCTTC. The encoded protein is CASSSRGGGLLQETQFF.

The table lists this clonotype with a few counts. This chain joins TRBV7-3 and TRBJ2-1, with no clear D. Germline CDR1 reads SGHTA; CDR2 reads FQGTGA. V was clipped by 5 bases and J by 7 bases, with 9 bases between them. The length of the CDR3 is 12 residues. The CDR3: CASSASGNEQFF. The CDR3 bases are TGTGCCAGCAGCGCTTCAGGAAATGAGCAGTTCTTC. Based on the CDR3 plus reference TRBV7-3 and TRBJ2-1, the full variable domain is GAGVSQTPSNKVTEKGKYVELRCDPISGHTALYWYRQSLGQGPEFLIYFQGTGAADDSGLPNDRFFAVRPEGSVSTLKIQRTERGDSAVYLCASSASGNEQFFGPGTRLTVL.

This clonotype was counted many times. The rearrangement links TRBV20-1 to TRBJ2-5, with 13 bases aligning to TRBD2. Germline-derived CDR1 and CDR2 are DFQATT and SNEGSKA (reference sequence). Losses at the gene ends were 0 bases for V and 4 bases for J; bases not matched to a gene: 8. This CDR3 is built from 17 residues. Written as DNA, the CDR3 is TGCAGTGCTAGAGATACGGGAACTAGCGGGAGGGGAGAGACCCAGTACTTC. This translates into CSARDTGTSGRGETQYF.

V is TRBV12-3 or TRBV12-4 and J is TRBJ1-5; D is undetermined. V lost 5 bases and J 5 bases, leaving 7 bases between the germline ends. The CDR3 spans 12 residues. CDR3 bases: TGTGCCAGCAGTGGCCCCGATCAGCCCCAGCATTTT. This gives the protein CASSGPDQPQHF.

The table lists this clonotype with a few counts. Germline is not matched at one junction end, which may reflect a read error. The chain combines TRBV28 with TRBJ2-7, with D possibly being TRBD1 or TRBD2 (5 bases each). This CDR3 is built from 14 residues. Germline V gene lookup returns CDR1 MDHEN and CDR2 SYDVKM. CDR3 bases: TGTGTCAGCGGCCCACGAGGTGGGGGCTACGAGCAGTACTTC. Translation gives CVSGPRGGGYEQYF.

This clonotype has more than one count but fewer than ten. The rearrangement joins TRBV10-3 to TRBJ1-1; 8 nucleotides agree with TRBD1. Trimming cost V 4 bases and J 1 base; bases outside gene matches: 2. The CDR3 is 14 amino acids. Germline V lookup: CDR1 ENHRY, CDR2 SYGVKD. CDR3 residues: CAISGQGANTEAFF. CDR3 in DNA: TGTGCCATCAGTGGTCAGGGGGCGAACACTGAAGCTTTCTTT.